The clone carrying this T cell receptor beta chain was seen many times. Antigen: not known. This CDR3 is built from 15 residues. The germline gives CDR1 MNHEY, CDR2 SMNVEV (reference sequence). V dropped 4 bases and J dropped 0 bases, with 13 bases sitting between them. TCR beta CDR3 regions were amplified from RNA transcripts. Amplification began with first-round RT-PCR using HTBI primers, then second-round multiplex PCR was performed. TCRdb recomputed calls from the multiplex PCR reads with MiXCR, one row per CDR3 protein. The data show about 410,000 distinct CDR3 sequences, approximately 16% seen once. The data stem from a study of Graves' ophthalmopathy and Graves' hyperthyroidism. None of the included patients had other autoimmune diseases, uncontrolled infections, pregnancy or lactation, as these led to exclusion. General study results and limits: In blood, most expanded thyroid clonotypes above 0.001 frequency were also detected. Built on 13 signatures, a model told ophthalmopathy apart from stable hyperthyroidism with 85% to 90% sensitivity and 81.08% specificity.

The origin of this receptor is a woman under 30 with Graves' ophthalmopathy. Sequencing input: peripheral blood. This rearrangement joins TRBV27 to TRBJ2-7; D gene ambiguous. The CDR3 is CASSSLGGSSYEQYF. DNA of the CDR3: TGTGCCAGCAGTTCCCTCGGCGGCAGCTCCTACGAGCAGTACTTC.